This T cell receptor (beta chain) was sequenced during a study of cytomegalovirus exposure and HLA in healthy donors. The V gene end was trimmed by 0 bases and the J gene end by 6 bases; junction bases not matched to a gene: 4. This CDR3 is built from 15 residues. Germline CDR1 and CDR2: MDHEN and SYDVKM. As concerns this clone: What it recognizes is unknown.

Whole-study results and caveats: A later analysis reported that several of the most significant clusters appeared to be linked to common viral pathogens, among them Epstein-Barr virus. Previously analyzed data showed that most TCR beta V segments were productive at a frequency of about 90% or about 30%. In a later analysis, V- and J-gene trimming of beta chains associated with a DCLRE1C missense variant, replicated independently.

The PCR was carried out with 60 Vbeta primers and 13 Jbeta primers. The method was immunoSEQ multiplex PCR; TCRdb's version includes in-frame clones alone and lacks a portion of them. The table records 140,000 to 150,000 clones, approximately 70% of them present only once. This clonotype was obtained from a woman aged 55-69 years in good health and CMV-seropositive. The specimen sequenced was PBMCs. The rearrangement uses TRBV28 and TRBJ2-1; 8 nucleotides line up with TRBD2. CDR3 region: CASSLWGTRVNEQFF. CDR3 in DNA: TGTGCCAGCAGTTTATGGGGGACTAGGGTCAATGAGCAGTTCTTC.